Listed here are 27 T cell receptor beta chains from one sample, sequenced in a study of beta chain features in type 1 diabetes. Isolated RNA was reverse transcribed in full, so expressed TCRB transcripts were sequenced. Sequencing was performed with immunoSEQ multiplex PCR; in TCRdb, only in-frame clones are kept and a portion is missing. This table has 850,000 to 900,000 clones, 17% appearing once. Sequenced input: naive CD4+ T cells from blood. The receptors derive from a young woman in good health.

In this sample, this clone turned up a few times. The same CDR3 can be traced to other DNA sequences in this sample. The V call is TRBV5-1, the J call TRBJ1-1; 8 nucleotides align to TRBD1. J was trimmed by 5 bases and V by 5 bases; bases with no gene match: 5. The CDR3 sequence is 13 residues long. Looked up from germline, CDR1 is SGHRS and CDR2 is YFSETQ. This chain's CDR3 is CASSLTGVTEAFF. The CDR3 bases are TGCGCCAGCAGTTTGACAGGGGTGACTGAAGCTTTCTTT.

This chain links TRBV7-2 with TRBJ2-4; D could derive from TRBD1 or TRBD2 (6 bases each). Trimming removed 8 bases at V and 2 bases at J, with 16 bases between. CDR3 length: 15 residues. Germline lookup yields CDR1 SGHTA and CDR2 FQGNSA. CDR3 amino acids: CASGIWGAPKNIQYF. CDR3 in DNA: TGTGCCAGCGGCATCTGGGGGGCACCCAAAAACATTCAGTACTTC.

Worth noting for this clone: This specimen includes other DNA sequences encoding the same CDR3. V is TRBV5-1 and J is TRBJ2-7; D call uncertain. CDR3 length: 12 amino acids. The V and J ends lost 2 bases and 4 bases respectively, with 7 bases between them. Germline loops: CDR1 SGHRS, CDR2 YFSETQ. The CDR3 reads CASSFGGYEQYF. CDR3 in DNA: TGCGCCAGCAGCTTTGGTGGATACGAGCAGTACTTC. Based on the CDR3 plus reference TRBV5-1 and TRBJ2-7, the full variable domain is KAGVTQTPRYLIKTRGQQVTLSCSPISGHRSVSWYQQTPGQGLQFLFEYFSETQRNKGNFPGRFSGRQFSNSRSEMNVSTLELGDSALYLCASSFGGYEQYFGPGTRLTVT.

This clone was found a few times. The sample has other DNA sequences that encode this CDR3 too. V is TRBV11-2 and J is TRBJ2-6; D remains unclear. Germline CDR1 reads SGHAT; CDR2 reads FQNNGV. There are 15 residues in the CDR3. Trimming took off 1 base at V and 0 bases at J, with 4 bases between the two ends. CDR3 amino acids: CASSLGHSGANVLTF. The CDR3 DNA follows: TGTGCCAGCAGCTTAGGGCACTCTGGGGCCAACGTCCTGACTTTC.

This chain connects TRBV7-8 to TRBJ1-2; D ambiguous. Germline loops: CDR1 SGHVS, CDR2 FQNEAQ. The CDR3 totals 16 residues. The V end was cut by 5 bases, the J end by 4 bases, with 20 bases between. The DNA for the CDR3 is TGTGCCAGCAGCCCTCCGGGAACACCGCGTTCCTATGGCTACACCTTC. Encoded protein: CASSPPGTPRSYGYTF. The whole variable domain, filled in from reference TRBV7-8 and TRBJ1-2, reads GAGVSQSPRYKVAKRGQDVALRCDPISGHVSLFWYQQALGQGPEFLTYFQNEAQLDKSGLPSDRFFAERPEGSVSTLKIQRTQQEDSAVYLCASSPPGTPRSYGYTFGSGTRLTVV.

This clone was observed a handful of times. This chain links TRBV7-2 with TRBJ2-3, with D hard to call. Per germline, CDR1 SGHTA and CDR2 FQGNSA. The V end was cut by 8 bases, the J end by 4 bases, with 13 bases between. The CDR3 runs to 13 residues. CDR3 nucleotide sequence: TGTGCCAGCGCCCCCAATCCGGCAGATACGCAGTATTTT. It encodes CASAPNPADTQYF.

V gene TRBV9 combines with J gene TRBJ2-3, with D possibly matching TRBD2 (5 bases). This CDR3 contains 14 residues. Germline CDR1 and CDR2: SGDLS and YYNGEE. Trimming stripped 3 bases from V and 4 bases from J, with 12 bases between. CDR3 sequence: CASSDGLASDTQYF. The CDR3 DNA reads TGTGCCAGCAGCGATGGCCTAGCCTCAGATACGCAGTATTTT.

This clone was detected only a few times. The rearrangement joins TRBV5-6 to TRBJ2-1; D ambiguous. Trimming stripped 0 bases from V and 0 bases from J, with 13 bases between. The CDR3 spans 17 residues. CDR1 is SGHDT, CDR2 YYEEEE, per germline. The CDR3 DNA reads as TGTGCCAGCAGCTTGGGAAGAGACTGGAGCTCCTACAATGAGCAGTTCTTC. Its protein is CASSLGRDWSSYNEQFF.

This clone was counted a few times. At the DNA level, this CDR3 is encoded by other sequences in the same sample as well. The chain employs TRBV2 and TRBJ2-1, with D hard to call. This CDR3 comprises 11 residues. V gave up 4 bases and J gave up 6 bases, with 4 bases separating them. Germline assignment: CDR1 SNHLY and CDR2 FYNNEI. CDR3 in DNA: TGTGCCAGCAGTGCTGGCAATGAGCAGTTCTTC. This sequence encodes CASSAGNEQFF.

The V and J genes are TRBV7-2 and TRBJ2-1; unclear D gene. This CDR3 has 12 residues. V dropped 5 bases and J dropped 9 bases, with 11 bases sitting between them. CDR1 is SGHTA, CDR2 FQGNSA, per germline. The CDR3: CASSPRVSEQFF. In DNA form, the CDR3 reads TGTGCCAGCAGCCCTCGAGTCTCTGAGCAGTTCTTC.

DNA for the CDR3: TGTGCCAGTAGTTCACGACAGGGGATGAACACTGAAGCTTTCTTT. It specifies CASSSRQGMNTEAFF. The chain recombines TRBV19 with TRBJ1-1; TRBD1 matches at 8 bases. Germline loops: CDR1 LNHDA, CDR2 SQIVND (reference sequence). This CDR3 is 15 amino acids long. The V gene end was trimmed by 5 bases and the J gene end by 0 bases; junction bases not matched to a gene: 5.

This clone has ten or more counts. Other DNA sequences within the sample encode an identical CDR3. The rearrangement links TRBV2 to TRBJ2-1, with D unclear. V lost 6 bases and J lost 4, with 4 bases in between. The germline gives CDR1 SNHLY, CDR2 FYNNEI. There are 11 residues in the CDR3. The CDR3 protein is CASSEYNEQFF. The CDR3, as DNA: TGTGCCAGCAGCGAGTACAATGAGCAGTTCTTC. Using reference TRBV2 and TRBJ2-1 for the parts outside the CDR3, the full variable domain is EPEVTQTPSHQVTQMGQEVILRCVPISNHLYFYWYRQILGQKVEFLVSFYNNEISEKSEIFDDQFSVERPDGSNFTLKIRSTKLEDSAMYFCASSEYNEQFFGPGTRLTVL.

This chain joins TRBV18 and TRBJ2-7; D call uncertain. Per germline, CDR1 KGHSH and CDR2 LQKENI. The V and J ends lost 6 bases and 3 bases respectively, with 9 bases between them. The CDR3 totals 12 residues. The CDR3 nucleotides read TGTGCCAGCTCTTCCTCTCTCTACGAGCAGTACTTC. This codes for CASSSSLYEQYF.

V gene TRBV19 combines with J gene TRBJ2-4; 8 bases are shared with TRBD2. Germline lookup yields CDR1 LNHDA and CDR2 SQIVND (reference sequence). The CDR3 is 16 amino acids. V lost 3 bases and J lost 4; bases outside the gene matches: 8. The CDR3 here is CASSISTGGRKNIQYF. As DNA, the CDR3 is TGTGCCAGTAGTATTTCTACGGGAGGGCGAAAAAACATTCAGTACTTC.

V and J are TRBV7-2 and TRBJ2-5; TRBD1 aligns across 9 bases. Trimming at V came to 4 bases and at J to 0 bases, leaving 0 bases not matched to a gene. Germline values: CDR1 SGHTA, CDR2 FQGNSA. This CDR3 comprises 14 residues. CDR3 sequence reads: CASSYRGHQETQYF. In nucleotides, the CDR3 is TGTGCCAGCAGCTACAGGGGGCACCAAGAGACCCAGTACTTC.

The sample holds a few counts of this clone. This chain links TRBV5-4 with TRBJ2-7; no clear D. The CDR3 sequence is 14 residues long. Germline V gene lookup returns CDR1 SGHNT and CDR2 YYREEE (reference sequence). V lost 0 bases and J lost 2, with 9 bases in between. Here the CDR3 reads CASSLASAPYEQYF. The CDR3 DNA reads TGTGCCAGCAGCTTGGCGTCAGCCCCCTACGAGCAGTACTTC.

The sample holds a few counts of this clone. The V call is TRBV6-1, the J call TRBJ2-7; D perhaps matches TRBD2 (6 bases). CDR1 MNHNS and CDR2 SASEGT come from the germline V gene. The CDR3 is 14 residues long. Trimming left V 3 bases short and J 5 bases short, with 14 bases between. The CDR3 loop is CASSDAGLQHEQYF. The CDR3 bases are TGTGCCAGCAGTGACGCGGGACTCCAACACGAGCAGTACTTC.

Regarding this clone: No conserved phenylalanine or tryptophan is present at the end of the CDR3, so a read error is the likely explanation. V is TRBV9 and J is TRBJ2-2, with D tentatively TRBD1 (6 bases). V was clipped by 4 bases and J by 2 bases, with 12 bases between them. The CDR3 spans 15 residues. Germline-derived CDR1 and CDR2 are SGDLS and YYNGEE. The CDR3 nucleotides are TGTGCCAGCAGCATGCGGACAGCCAACACCGGGGAGCTGTTTTCT. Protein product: CASSMRTANTGELFS.

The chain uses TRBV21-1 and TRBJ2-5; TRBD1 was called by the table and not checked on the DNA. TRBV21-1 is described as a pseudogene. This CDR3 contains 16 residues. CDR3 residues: CASSKGIPGSKETQYF. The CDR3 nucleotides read TGTGCCAGCAGCAAAGGGATCCCAGGGTCGAAAGAGACCCAGTACTTC.

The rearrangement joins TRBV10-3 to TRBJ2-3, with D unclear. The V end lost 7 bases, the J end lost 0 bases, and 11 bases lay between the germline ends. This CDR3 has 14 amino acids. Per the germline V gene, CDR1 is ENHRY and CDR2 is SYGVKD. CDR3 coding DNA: TGTGCCATCACAGGCGGAGCAAGCACAGATACGCAGTATTTT. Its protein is CAITGGASTDTQYF.

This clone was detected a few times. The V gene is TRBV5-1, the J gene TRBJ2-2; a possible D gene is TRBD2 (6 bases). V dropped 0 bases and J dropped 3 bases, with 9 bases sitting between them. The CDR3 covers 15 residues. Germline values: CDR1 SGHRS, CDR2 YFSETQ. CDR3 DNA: TGCGCCAGCAGCTTGGCTCCGGGAGACACCGGGGAGCTGTTTTTT. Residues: CASSLAPGDTGELFF.

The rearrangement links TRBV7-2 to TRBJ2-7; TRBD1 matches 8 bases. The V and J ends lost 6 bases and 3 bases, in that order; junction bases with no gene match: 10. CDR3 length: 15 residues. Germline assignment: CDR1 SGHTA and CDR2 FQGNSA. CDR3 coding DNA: TGTGCCAGCAGGGGGGGACAGGACACATTCTACGAGCAGTACTTC. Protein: CASRGGQDTFYEQYF.

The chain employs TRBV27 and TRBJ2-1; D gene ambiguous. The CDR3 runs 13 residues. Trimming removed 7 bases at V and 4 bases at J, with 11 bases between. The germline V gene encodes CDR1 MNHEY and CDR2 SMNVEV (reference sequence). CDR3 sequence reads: CASKKGLYNEQFF. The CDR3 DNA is TGTGCCAGCAAAAAGGGCCTATACAATGAGCAGTTCTTC.

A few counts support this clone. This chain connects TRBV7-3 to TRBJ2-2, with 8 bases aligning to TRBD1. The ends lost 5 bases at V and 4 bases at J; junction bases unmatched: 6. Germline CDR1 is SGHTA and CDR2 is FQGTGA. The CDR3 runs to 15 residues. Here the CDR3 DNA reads TGTGCCAGCAGCCCACAGGGGGGAATCACCGGGGAGCTGTTTTTT. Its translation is CASSPQGGITGELFF.

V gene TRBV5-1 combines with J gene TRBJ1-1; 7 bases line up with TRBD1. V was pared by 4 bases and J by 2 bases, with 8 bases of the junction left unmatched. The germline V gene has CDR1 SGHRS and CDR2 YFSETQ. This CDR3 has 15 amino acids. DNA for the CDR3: TGCGCCAGCAGCGAACATAGACAGGGTAACACTGAAGCTTTCTTT. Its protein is CASSEHRQGNTEAFF. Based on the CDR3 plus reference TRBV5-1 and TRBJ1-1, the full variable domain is KAGVTQTPRYLIKTRGQQVTLSCSPISGHRSVSWYQQTPGQGLQFLFEYFSETQRNKGNFPGRFSGRQFSNSRSEMNVSTLELGDSALYLCASSEHRQGNTEAFFGQGTRLTVV.

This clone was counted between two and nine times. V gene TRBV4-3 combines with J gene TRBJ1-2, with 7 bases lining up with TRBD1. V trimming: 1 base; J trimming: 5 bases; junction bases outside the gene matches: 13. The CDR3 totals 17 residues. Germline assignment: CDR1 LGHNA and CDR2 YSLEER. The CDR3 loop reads CASSQADMRQGGYGYTF. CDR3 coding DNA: TGCGCCAGCAGCCAAGCCGACATGAGACAGGGAGGGTATGGCTACACCTTC.

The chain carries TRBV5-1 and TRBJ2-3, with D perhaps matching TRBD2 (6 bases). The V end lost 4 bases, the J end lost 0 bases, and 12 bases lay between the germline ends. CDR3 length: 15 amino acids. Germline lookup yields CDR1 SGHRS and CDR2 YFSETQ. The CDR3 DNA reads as TGCGCCAGCAGCCCGGCGGCGGGGAGCACAGATACGCAGTATTTT. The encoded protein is CASSPAAGSTDTQYF.